This T cell receptor beta chain was sequenced for a study of cytomegalovirus exposure and HLA in healthy donors. Study-wide findings and caveats: From TCR beta sequences, most subjects' HLA-A and HLA-B alleles were reportedly predicted accurately.

V lost 1 base to trimming and J lost 9 bases, with 12 bases between them. Looked up from germline, CDR1 is SGHAT and CDR2 is FQNNGV. CDR3 size: 13 residues. Samples came from healthy bone marrow donors. Worth noting for this clone: Its specificity is unknown.

Both 60 Vbeta primers and 13 Jbeta primers went into the PCR. Clones were read by immunoSEQ multiplex PCR, and TCRdb kept only the in-frame ones, dropping some. The data contain some 120,000 clones, roughly 70% of them singletons. The receptor was derived from a woman aged 40 to 49 in good health and CMV-seropositive. What was sequenced was PBMCs. This sequence joins TRBV11-2 and TRBJ1-1, with D perhaps matching TRBD1 (6 bases). DNA of the CDR3: TGTGCCAGCAGCTTAGTCGGGACACGTAAAGCTTTCTTT. This encodes CASSLVGTRKAFF.